Listed here are 21 T cell receptor beta chains from one sample, sequenced in a study of T cell responses to AZD1222 COVID-19 vaccine. Produced via immunoSEQ multiplex PCR; TCRdb's table is partial and in-frame only. The sample carries about 140,000 clones, approximately 93% recorded once. The sample was peripheral blood, taken on day 0 of MenACWY control vaccination. The receptors were gathered from an adult in good health.

This clone has just one count. The chain combines TRBV19 with TRBJ1-1; D ambiguous. Per germline, CDR1 LNHDA and CDR2 SQIVND (reference sequence). V lost 6 bases and J 4 bases, leaving 12 bases between the germline ends. This CDR3 is built from 13 residues. CDR3 sequence reads: CASSRSGSTEAFF. The CDR3 DNA sequence: TGTGCCAGTAGCCGATCGGGGAGCACTGAAGCTTTCTTT.

This clone occurred many times. The sample contains more than one DNA sequence encoding this CDR3. The genes are TRBV28 and TRBJ2-6, with D maybe TRBD2 (7 bases). V shed 2 bases and J shed 1 base, with 18 bases lying between them. This CDR3 region has 19 residues. Looked up from germline, CDR1 is MDHEN and CDR2 is SYDVKM. CDR3 region: CASSLEGEGVPSGANVLTF. CDR3 DNA: TGTGCCAGCAGTTTAGAGGGGGAGGGGGTCCCTTCTGGGGCCAACGTCCTGACTTTC.

This chain links TRBV9 with TRBJ1-5; D not certain. Trimming left V 0 bases short and J 5 bases short, with 6 bases between. The CDR3 contains 13 residues. Germline V lookup: CDR1 SGDLS, CDR2 YYNGEE. The CDR3 here is CASSVAQDQPQHF. The CDR3 region has the DNA TGTGCCAGCAGCGTAGCTCAGGATCAGCCCCAGCATTTT.

V gene TRBV6-8 combines with J gene TRBJ1-2; TRBD1 matches 7 bases. Germline V gene data show CDR1 as MNHGY and CDR2 as SAAAGT. V lost 7 bases and J lost 7; bases outside the gene matches: 15. The CDR3 loop spans 15 amino acids. The CDR3 region is CASNINYRGRAGYTF. The CDR3 DNA reads TGTGCCAGCAACATCAACTACAGGGGCAGGGCTGGCTACACCTTC.

The chain recombines TRBV11-3 with TRBJ1-1; no clear D. From germline, CDR1 is SGHNT and CDR2 YENEEA. Trimming took 5 bases from V and 1 from J, leaving 11 bases between them. CDR3 length: 14 amino acids. In DNA form, the CDR3 reads TGTGCCAGCAGCACCCGGACGGGGAACACTGAAGCTTTCTTT. Encoded protein: CASSTRTGNTEAFF.

This chain links TRBV9 with TRBJ1-1, with no clear D. Germline lookup yields CDR1 SGDLS and CDR2 YYNGEE. This CDR3 region has 10 residues. V was trimmed by 3 bases and J by 9 bases, leaving 6 bases between them. CDR3 DNA: TGTGCCAGCAGCGCGATCAAAGCTTTCTTT. Residues: CASSAIKAFF. Using reference TRBV9 and TRBJ1-1 for the parts outside the CDR3, the full variable domain is DSGVTQTPKHLITATGQRVTLRCSPRSGDLSVYWYQQSLDQGLQFLIQYYNGEERAKGNILERFSAQQFPDLHSELNLSSLELGDSALYFCASSAIKAFFGQGTRLTVV.

The chain recombines TRBV6-5 with TRBJ1-1, with 7 bases lining up with TRBD1. The CDR3 has 15 amino acids. V gave up 3 bases and J gave up 11 bases; unmatched junction bases: 15. The germline V gene has CDR1 MNHEY and CDR2 SVGAGI. Written as DNA, the CDR3 is TGTGCCAGCAGTTATAGAAGCAGGGGGTCTTCGATCGCTTTCTTT. Its protein product is CASSYRSRGSSIAFF.

The V call is TRBV7-3, the J call TRBJ2-1, with 10 bases matching TRBD1. The V and J ends lost 5 bases and 8 bases, in that order; junction bases with no gene match: 9. The germline gives CDR1 SGHTA, CDR2 FQGTGA. The CDR3 sequence is 15 residues long. CDR3 protein: CASSLGTGVFDEQFF. CDR3 DNA: TGTGCCAGCAGCCTCGGGACAGGGGTTTTCGATGAGCAGTTCTTC. Using reference TRBV7-3 and TRBJ2-1 for the parts outside the CDR3, the full variable domain is GAGVSQTPSNKVTEKGKYVELRCDPISGHTALYWYRQSLGQGPEFLIYFQGTGAADDSGLPNDRFFAVRPEGSVSTLKIQRTERGDSAVYLCASSLGTGVFDEQFFGPGTRLTVL.

V is TRBV18 and J is TRBJ1-1, with D maybe TRBD1 (6 bases). Germline CDR1 is KGHSH and CDR2 is LQKENI. The CDR3 is 17 residues long. Trimming removed 0 bases at V and 6 bases at J, with 20 bases between. In DNA, the CDR3 is TGTGCCAGCTCACCACCGCCGCATATAAGGGGGGACCCTGAAGCTTTCTTT. Translating gives CASSPPPHIRGDPEAFF.

The chain is built from TRBV2 and TRBJ1-2; D is possibly TRBD1 (5 bases). CDR1 and CDR2 from the germline V gene are SNHLY and FYNNEI. The V and J ends lost 6 bases and 2 bases respectively, with 10 bases between them. This CDR3 is 13 amino acids long. Here the CDR3 reads CASSVGGNYGYTF. CDR3 sequence (DNA): TGTGCCAGCAGCGTGGGGGGAAACTATGGCTACACCTTC. Supplemented by reference TRBV2 and TRBJ1-2, the full variable domain reads EPEVTQTPSHQVTQMGQEVILRCVPISNHLYFYWYRQILGQKVEFLVSFYNNEISEKSEIFDDQFSVERPDGSNFTLKIRSTKLEDSAMYFCASSVGGNYGYTFGSGTRLTVV.

The genes are TRBV5-4 and TRBJ1-6; D is perhaps TRBD1 (5 bases). The CDR3 is made up of 16 amino acids. V lost 0 bases and J 0 bases, leaving 7 bases between the germline ends. Germline loops: CDR1 SGHNT, CDR2 YYREEE (reference sequence). CDR3 coding DNA: TGTGCCAGCAGCTTGGACCAGGGCTCCTATAATTCACCCCTCCACTTT. This codes for CASSLDQGSYNSPLHF.

The rearrangement uses TRBV10-3 and TRBJ1-1; possibly TRBD1 for D (6 bases). Trimming removed 8 bases from V and 0 bases from J, with 13 bases in between. This CDR3 is 14 amino acids long. Germline loops: CDR1 ENHRY, CDR2 SYGVKD. The CDR3 is CAIRTAQMNTEAFF. DNA for the CDR3: TGTGCCATCCGGACAGCCCAGATGAACACTGAAGCTTTCTTT.

The gene calls are TRBV20-1 and TRBJ2-7; TRBD1 is a possible D gene (6 bases). The CDR3 consists of 14 residues. V lost 3 bases and J lost 3, with 15 bases in between. Germline V CDR1 and CDR2: DFQATT, SNEGSKA (reference sequence). CDR3 sequence reads: CSASGGGRYYEQYF. CDR3 bases: TGCAGTGCTAGTGGGGGCGGCCGCTACTACGAGCAGTACTTC.

This clone was observed once. CDR3 nucleotides: TGTGCCAGCAGATCGGGACAGGATTTTATTCAGTACTTC. This codes for CASRSGQDFIQYF. The V call is TRBV2, the J call TRBJ2-4, with TRBD1 matching over 8 bases. J gave up 10 bases and V 6 bases, and 8 bases lay outside the gene matches. Germline V CDR1 and CDR2: SNHLY, FYNNEI. The CDR3 runs to 13 residues. Looking up the rest from reference TRBV2 and TRBJ2-4 gives the full variable domain: EPEVTQTPSHQVTQMGQEVILRCVPISNHLYFYWYRQILGQKVEFLVSFYNNEISEKSEIFDDQFSVERPDGSNFTLKIRSTKLEDSAMYFCASRSGQDFIQYFGAGTRLSVL.

The rearrangement joins TRBV4-1 to TRBJ1-3; a possible D gene is TRBD1 (6 bases). CDR3 length equals 15 residues. Per germline, CDR1 MGHRA and CDR2 YSYEKL. V gave up 1 base and J gave up 3 bases, with 10 bases separating them. CDR3 coding DNA: TGCGCCAGCAGCCAAGTATGGGGGCTTGGAAACACCATATATTTT. It yields the protein CASSQVWGLGNTIYF.

This chain joins TRBV5-1 and TRBJ1-1, with TRBD1 as a possible D gene (6 bases). Trimming stripped 4 bases from V and 2 bases from J, with 15 bases between. The CDR3 is 15 amino acids. Germline V gene sequence: CDR1 SGHRS, CDR2 YFSETQ. The CDR3 sequence: CASSKGGFRNTEAFF. The CDR3 coding sequence is TGCGCCAGCAGCAAGGGGGGATTTAGAAACACTGAAGCTTTCTTT.

This chain links TRBV5-8 with TRBJ1-3; D remains ambiguous. V lost 0 bases, J lost 0 bases, and 13 bases lay in between. The CDR3 spans 17 residues. Germline V lookup: CDR1 SGHTS, CDR2 YDEGEE. CDR3 amino acids: CASSLVILAHSGNTIYF. The CDR3 DNA reads TGTGCCAGCAGCTTGGTAATTCTAGCCCACTCTGGAAACACCATATATTTT.

This rearrangement joins TRBV6-5 to TRBJ1-1; D is ambiguous. V lost 2 bases and J lost 6, with 10 bases in between. Germline V lookup: CDR1 MNHEY, CDR2 SVGAGI. The CDR3 consists of 13 residues. CDR3 protein: CASSYGDKPEAFF. CDR3 bases: TGTGCCAGCAGTTACGGGGATAAACCTGAAGCTTTCTTT.

J is TRBJ1-2 and V is TRBV29-1; D not resolved. Deletions cut 5 bases from V and 0 bases from J, with 13 bases between. Per germline, CDR1 SQVTM and CDR2 ANQGSEA. The CDR3 covers 14 residues. Here the CDR3 reads CSVPVSGANYGYTF. The CDR3, as DNA: TGCAGCGTTCCGGTGTCAGGAGCTAACTATGGCTACACCTTC.

The chain combines TRBV5-4 with TRBJ1-2; D not certain. The V end was cut by 1 base, the J end by 8 bases, with 18 bases between. Germline V gene sequence: CDR1 SGHNT, CDR2 YYREEE (reference sequence). The CDR3 covers 15 residues. CDR3 DNA sequence: TGTGCCAGCAGCTTGCCCGTATTCGGGCAAGTCGGCTACACCTTC. Protein: CASSLPVFGQVGYTF. Combining the CDR3 with reference TRBV5-4 and TRBJ1-2 gives the whole variable domain ETGVTQSPTHLIKTRGQQVTLRCSSQSGHNTVSWYQQALGQGPQFIFQYYREEENGRGNFPPRFSGLQFPNYSSELNVNALELDDSALYLCASSLPVFGQVGYTFGSGTRLTVV.

The chain is built from TRBV27 and TRBJ1-1, with 8 bases matching TRBD1. This CDR3 is built from 15 residues. The V gene end was trimmed by 3 bases and the J gene end by 5 bases; junction bases not matched to a gene: 8. Germline CDR1 MNHEY, CDR2 SMNVEV (reference sequence). The CDR3 sequence is CASSFTRTGPTEAFF. The CDR3 region has the DNA TGTGCCAGCAGTTTCACTAGGACAGGGCCTACTGAAGCTTTCTTT.